The next 20 T cell receptor beta chains were all read from a single sample in a study of T cell repertoires in cytomegalovirus infection. A single record per CDR3 protein comes from TCRdb applying MiXCR to the reads. The sample has 140,000 to 150,000 distinct CDR3 sequences, about 32% seen once. The antigens these receptors bind are not known. The source was CD8+ T cells from cultured PBMCs, collected from culture after CMV antigen stimulation. These receptors came from a human donor in good health (CMV status not recorded). Some clones in this sample may be carry-over from other donors' samples.

This clonotype was detected ten times or more. The gene calls are TRBV11-2 and TRBJ2-2, with 11 nucleotides matching TRBD2. With 2 bases clipped from V and 5 bases from J, the junction kept 7 bases outside the gene matches. The CDR3 has 17 residues. In germline, CDR1 is SGHAT, CDR2 FQNNGV. The DNA for the CDR3 is TGTGCCAGCAGCTTATCGGCTAGCGGGGGGTGGACCGGGGAGCTGTTTTTT. This gives the protein CASSLSASGGWTGELFF. The whole variable domain, remainder taken from reference TRBV11-2 and TRBJ2-2, is EAGVAQSPRYKIIEKRQSVAFWCNPISGHATLYWYQQILGQGPKLLIQFQNNGVVDDSQLPKDRFSAERLKGVDSTLKIQPAKLEDSAVYLCASSLSASGGWTGELFFGEGSRLTVL.

This clonotype was detected ten times or more. J is TRBJ2-5 and V is TRBV11-2; D ambiguous. CDR3 size: 13 residues. V shed 5 bases and J shed 2 bases, with 9 bases lying between them. Germline V lookup: CDR1 SGHAT, CDR2 FQNNGV. CDR3 sequence: CASSDREQETQYF. CDR3 DNA: TGTGCCAGCAGCGACCGAGAACAAGAGACCCAGTACTTC.

This clonotype was observed many times. CDR3 loop: CASSARDKNIQYF. DNA for the CDR3: TGTGCCAGCAGCGCCCGGGACAAAAACATTCAGTACTTC. This chain joins TRBV7-6 and TRBJ2-4; D is possibly TRBD2 (5 bases). With 5 bases removed from V and 3 bases from J, the gap between germline ends came to 8 bases. The CDR3 is 13 residues long. CDR1 is SGHVS, CDR2 FNYEAQ, per germline.

V usage is TRBV6-5 and J usage is TRBJ2-3; 9 nucleotides align to TRBD1. The CDR3 loop spans 11 amino acids. Germline assignment: CDR1 MNHEY and CDR2 SVGAGI. V was clipped by 6 bases and J by 8 bases; unmatched bases: 0. The CDR3 protein is CASRGQGTQYF. DNA for the CDR3: TGTGCCAGCAGGGGACAGGGTACGCAGTATTTT.

This chain connects TRBV7-8 to TRBJ2-3; D is unclear. V shed 1 base and J shed 0 bases, with 8 bases lying between them. In germline, CDR1 is SGHVS, CDR2 FQNEAQ. The CDR3 is 15 residues long. CDR3 residues: CASSLGAVSTDTQYF. As DNA, the CDR3 is TGTGCCAGCAGCTTAGGGGCAGTTAGCACAGATACGCAGTATTTT.

This chain links TRBV2 with TRBJ2-7; 9 bases align to TRBD1. V was clipped by 6 bases and J by 2 bases; unmatched bases: 8. Germline V lookup: CDR1 SNHLY, CDR2 FYNNEI. The CDR3 length is 15 residues. The CDR3 DNA sequence: TGTGCCAGCAGAGGACCGGGACAGGGACCCTACGAGCAGTACTTC. Residues: CASRGPGQGPYEQYF.

The CDR3 reads CATSMGLAGAYNEQFF. The CDR3 nucleotides are TGTGCCACCAGCATGGGACTAGCGGGGGCCTACAATGAGCAGTTCTTC. The V gene is TRBV15, the J gene TRBJ2-1; 14 positions match TRBD2. Germline CDR1 reads LNHNV; CDR2 reads YYDKDF (reference sequence). The CDR3 sequence is 16 residues long. Trimming removed 4 bases from V and 2 bases from J; junction bases left unmatched: 1.

This chain joins TRBV6-1 and TRBJ2-7, with a possible D match to TRBD2 (6 bases). Trimming stripped 6 bases from V and 3 bases from J, with 21 bases between. Per germline, CDR1 MNHNS and CDR2 SASEGT. This CDR3 comprises 16 residues. CDR3 bases: TGTGCCAGCAGCGAACTCAGGGCCGGGAGCTACTACGAGCAGTACTTC. Its protein product is CASSELRAGSYYEQYF.

The table lists this clonotype with a few counts. The chain combines TRBV5-4 with TRBJ1-6; TRBD1 matches at 7 bases. Germline V lookup: CDR1 SGHNT, CDR2 YYREEE (reference sequence). The CDR3 extends over 14 amino acids. Losses at the gene ends were 4 bases for V and 4 bases for J; bases not matched to a gene: 2. CDR3 nucleotide sequence: TGTGCCAGCAGCAACAGGGGTTATAATTCACCCCTCCACTTT. Protein product: CASSNRGYNSPLHF.

This clonotype was seen at least ten times. The CDR3 coding sequence is TGTGCCAGCAGTGATCCCCGGACAGCGAACACCGGGGAGCTGTTTTTT. This sequence encodes CASSDPRTANTGELFF. This chain links TRBV2 with TRBJ2-2, with D possibly being TRBD1 (6 bases). Trimming removed 3 bases at V and 0 bases at J, with 11 bases between. This CDR3 comprises 16 residues. Germline loops: CDR1 SNHLY, CDR2 FYNNEI.

The chain is built from TRBV27 and TRBJ1-5; D is uncertain. The CDR3 is made up of 14 amino acids. Trimming pared 6 bases from V and 0 bases from J, leaving 9 bases between. CDR1 and CDR2 (germline): MNHEY, SMNVEV (reference sequence). CDR3 bases: TGTGCCAGCAGAGATATCTATAGCAATCAGCCCCAGCATTTT. Translating gives CASRDIYSNQPQHF.

V is TRBV24-1 and J is TRBJ2-2; 7 bases line up with TRBD2. The CDR3 runs to 15 residues. The ends lost 3 bases at V and 3 bases at J; junction bases unmatched: 3. The germline CDR1 and CDR2 sequences are KGHDR and SFDVKD. CDR3 sequence: CATSDGRGYTGELFF. CDR3 nucleotides: TGTGCCACCAGTGATGGGCGGGGGTACACCGGGGAGCTGTTTTTT.

This rearrangement joins TRBV19 to TRBJ2-2, with 12 bases that match TRBD2. CDR3 length: 18 amino acids. The V gene's germline CDR1 is LNHDA and CDR2 SQIVND (reference sequence). After removal of 6 bases from V and 3 bases from J, the junction contained 11 bases not matched to a gene. This CDR3 reads CASSRTSGDGLHTGELFF. The CDR3 DNA reads TGTGCCAGTAGCCGGACTAGCGGGGACGGGTTGCACACCGGGGAGCTGTTTTTT.

V is TRBV11-2 and J is TRBJ2-1, with 7 bases matching TRBD1. V lost 5 bases to trimming and J lost 5 bases; unmatched junction nucleotides: 15. Germline V lookup: CDR1 SGHAT, CDR2 FQNNGV. This CDR3 spans 17 amino acids. The CDR3 bases are TGTGCCAGCAGCCCCAAGCAGGGGACAGTCCCGAACAATGAGCAGTTCTTC. Translation gives CASSPKQGTVPNNEQFF.

J is TRBJ2-5 and V is TRBV2; no definite D call. V lost 6 bases and J lost 2, with 16 bases in between. CDR3 size: 15 residues. Germline loops: CDR1 SNHLY, CDR2 FYNNEI. The CDR3 region has the DNA TGTGCCAGCAGCCTTTACGGTCTAACTCAAGAGACCCAGTACTTC. It translates to CASSLYGLTQETQYF.

This sequence joins TRBV6-6 and TRBJ1-3; the D is unclear. Between the trimmed V and J ends, which lost 5 bases and 4 bases, there was a span of 12 bases. CDR1 and CDR2 (germline): MNHNY, SVGAGI (reference sequence). The CDR3 runs to 14 residues. This chain's CDR3 is CASSPRTYGNTIYF. CDR3 sequence (DNA): TGTGCCAGCAGTCCGCGGACGTACGGAAACACCATATATTTT.

This clonotype was seen ten or more times. This chain uses TRBV11-3 with TRBJ2-5; D is unclear. The CDR3 is made up of 13 amino acids. Germline V gives CDR1 SGHNT, CDR2 YENEEA. Trimming left V 0 bases short and J 4 bases short, with 6 bases between. In DNA, the CDR3 is TGTGCCAGCAGCTTAGAGGGCGGAGAGACCCAGTACTTC. Translation gives CASSLEGGETQYF.

The chain combines TRBV27 with TRBJ1-5, with a weak D call TRBD1 (5 bases). Germline CDR1 reads MNHEY; CDR2 reads SMNVEV (reference sequence). V dropped 4 bases and J dropped 4 bases, with 8 bases sitting between them. The CDR3 extends over 13 amino acids. The DNA for the CDR3 is TGTGCCAGCAGTTCGGGACCAAATCAGCCCCAGCATTTT. Amino acids: CASSSGPNQPQHF.

This clonotype was detected a few times. V is TRBV28 and J is TRBJ1-4; weak D call: TRBD1 (6 bases). CDR1 is MDHEN, CDR2 SYDVKM, per germline. Trimming stripped 7 bases from V and 8 bases from J, with 17 bases between. This CDR3 spans 14 amino acids. CDR3 DNA: TGTGCCAGCAATGGGGGGCTGTATGGAGAAAAACTGTTTTTT. Residues: CASNGGLYGEKLFF.

Details on this clonotype: One end of the junction is discordant with germline, which a read error may explain. The chain combines TRBV12-3 or TRBV12-4 with TRBJ2-1; D gene uncertain. CDR3 size: 15 residues. CDR3 residues: CPSSFFIRAYNEQFF. The CDR3 nucleotides read TGTCCCAGCAGTTTCTTCATAAGGGCCTACAATGAGCAGTTCTTC.